The 3 T cell receptor beta chains in this list originate from one sample, sequenced in a study of T cells and Merkel cell carcinoma outcomes. Clones were sequenced by immunoSEQ multiplex PCR, and TCRdb holds only the in-frame ones, with some missing. The sample gives 2,000 to 2,500 clones, roughly 92% of which show up once; 1.8% is in the top ten. The material sequenced was tumor tissue from Merkel cell carcinoma. Receptor source: a human donor with Merkel cell carcinoma.

The gene calls are TRBV18 and TRBJ2-1; D is ambiguous. Germline V gene lookup returns CDR1 KGHSH and CDR2 LQKENI. The CDR3 is 18 amino acids. V was cut by 2 bases and J by 0 bases, with 17 bases left in between. The CDR3 loop is CASSPEFLFDLSYNEQFF. The CDR3 nucleotides read TGTGCCAGCTCACCAGAATTCCTGTTTGACCTCTCCTACAATGAGCAGTTCTTC.

This chain joins TRBV5-1 and TRBJ1-3; TRBD1 agrees at 7 bases. V trimming: 8 bases; J trimming: 0 bases; junction bases outside the gene matches: 11. This CDR3 has 16 residues. Germline V gene sequence: CDR1 SGHRS, CDR2 YFSETQ. CDR3 in DNA: TGCGCCAGTAGCACCCGGACAGGCCACTCTGGAAACACCATATATTTT. Its translation is CASSTRTGHSGNTIYF. Using reference TRBV5-1 and TRBJ1-3 for the parts outside the CDR3, the full variable domain is KAGVTQTPRYLIKTRGQQVTLSCSPISGHRSVSWYQQTPGQGLQFLFEYFSETQRNKGNFPGRFSGRQFSNSRSEMNVSTLELGDSALYLCASSTRTGHSGNTIYFGEGSWLTVV.

The chain has TRBV9 and TRBJ1-1; D remains unclear. The length of the CDR3 is 12 residues. The V and J ends lost 0 bases and 8 bases respectively, with 8 bases between them. Per the germline V gene, CDR1 is SGDLS and CDR2 is YYNGEE. The CDR3 DNA sequence: TGTGCCAGCAGCGTAGCTATGGGGGAAGCTTTCTTT. Translation gives CASSVAMGEAFF.